A selection of T cell receptor beta chains follows, all from one sample in a study of T cell clones after liver transplantation. Profiled with immunoSEQ multiplex PCR; TCRdb holds only in-frame clones, not every one. This sample has about 74,000 clones; 80% occur once, and the top ten carry about 0.63%. The specimen comprised CD4+ T cells from blood, sampled before liver transplant. The receptors were sampled from a human donor who received a liver transplant. Each CDR3 is given with its conserved first and last residue. Each record gives: D gene, V gene, J gene, CDR3 length, clone size, CDR3 protein, CDR3 DNA. The D gene is left open where the match is weak. Rows give clone size only sometimes, using once, few, many, or a class for an expanded clone.

>TRBD1|TRBV28|TRBJ1-5|15|.
CAIQTDRPAEQPQHF
TGTGCCATACAAACGGACAGGCCGGCGGAACAGCCCCAGCATTTT
>TRBD1|TRBV5-4|TRBJ2-3|16|.
CASSSKTGGPTDTQYF
TGTGCCAGCAGCTCCAAGACAGGGGGACCCACAGATACGCAGTATTTT
>.|TRBV5-1|TRBJ1-5|13|.
CASSPGMDQPQHF
TGCGCCAGCAGCCCTGGGATGGATCAGCCCCAGCATTTT
>TRBD1|TRBV28|TRBJ1-3|18|.
CASREQGLGYSSGNTIYF
TGTGCCAGCAGGGAACAGGGGTTGGGGTACTCGTCTGGAAACACCATATATTTT
>.|TRBV7-2|TRBJ1-3|11|.
CASSLRNTIYF
TGTGCCAGCAGCTTAAGGAACACCATATATTTT
>TRBD1|TRBV5-8|TRBJ1-1|14|few
CASSLDDRDTEAFF
TGTGCCAGCAGCTTGGACGACAGGGACACTGAAGCTTTCTTT
>.|TRBV2|TRBJ2-3|13|.
CASSRDITDTQYF
TGTGCCAGCAGTCGGGACATCACAGATACGCAGTATTTT
>TRBD2|TRBV5-1|TRBJ2-1|17|.
CASSLHLTGLAGDEQFF
TGCGCCAGCAGCTTGCATCTAACGGGACTAGCGGGAGACGAGCAGTTCTTC
>.|TRBV29-1|TRBJ1-2|11|.
CSFLGPGDYTF
TGCTCCTTCTTGGGGCCGGGTGACTACACCTTC
>.|TRBV29-1|TRBJ1-4|13|.
CSAKRAANEKLFF
TGCAGCGCAAAGCGGGCAGCTAATGAAAAACTGTTTTTT
>TRBD1|TRBV6-1|TRBJ1-4|13|few
CAIKTGHNEKLFF
TGTGCCATTAAGACAGGGCACAATGAAAAACTGTTTTTT
>.|TRBV6-5|TRBJ1-2|14|.
CASSHNVGEYGYTF
TGTGCCAGCAGTCACAACGTGGGAGAATATGGCTACACCTTC
>.|TRBV5-1|TRBJ2-7|16|once
CASSLAGTQPYYEQYF
TGCGCCAGCAGCTTGGCCGGGACACAACCTTACTACGAGCAGTACTTT
>TRBD1|TRBV14|TRBJ2-3|14|once
CASSPDRDTDTQYF
TGTGCCAGCAGTCCTGACAGGGACACAGATACGCAGTATTTT
>.|TRBV11-2|TRBJ1-1|17|.
CASSPRTVGVSDTEAFF
TGTGCCAGCAGCCCTCGGACAGTCGGGGTATCGGACACTGAAGCTTTCTTT
>.|TRBV5-1|TRBJ1-1|14|.
CASNPGRLNTEAFF
TGCGCCAGCAACCCGGGACGGCTAAACACTGAAGCTTTCTTT
>TRBD1|TRBV28|TRBJ1-1|15|.
CASSLIGTENTEAFF
TGTGCCAGCAGTCTGATAGGGACAGAAAACACTGAAGCTTTCTTT
>TRBD2|TRBV2|TRBJ2-3|15|.
CASSLLAGGSDTQYF
TGTGCCAGCAGTCTCCTAGCGGGAGGATCCGATACGCAGTATTTT
>TRBD1|TRBV5-4|TRBJ2-2|15|.
CASSADRAVTGELFF
TGTGCCAGCAGCGCCGACAGGGCAGTAACCGGGGAGCTGTTTTTT
>.|TRBV6-1|TRBJ1-1|13|few
CASSDQPNTEAFF
TGTGCCAGCAGTGATCAGCCGAACACTGAAGCTTTCTTT
>TRBD1|TRBV27|TRBJ1-5|15|.
CASSFRGQVNQPQHF
TGTGCCAGCAGTTTTCGGGGACAGGTCAATCAGCCCCAGCATTTT
>.|TRBV7-9|TRBJ2-1|12|.
CASSLSYNEQFF
TGTGCCAGCAGCTTATCGTATAATGAGCAGTTCTTC
>TRBD1|TRBV7-3|TRBJ2-3|14|.
CASSVTGATDTQYF
TGTGCCAGCAGCGTGACAGGGGCCACAGATACGCAGTATTTT
>.|TRBV5-1|TRBJ2-2|16|.
CASSLQTSGVTGELFF
TGCGCCAGCAGCTTGCAAACGTCGGGGGTAACCGGGGAGCTGTTTTTT
>TRBD1|TRBV18|TRBJ2-1|15|.
CASSPPGAGGDEQFF
TGTGCCAGCTCACCACCGGGGGCAGGGGGCGATGAGCAGTTCTTC
>.|TRBV19|TRBJ2-3|14|.
CASSMRQGTDTQYF
TGTGCCAGTAGTATGCGACAGGGCACAGATACGCAGTATTTT
>TRBD1|TRBV19|TRBJ2-2|15|.
CASSFRDSVAGELFF
TGTGCCAGTAGTTTCCGGGACAGTGTAGCGGGGGAGCTGTTTTTT
>.|TRBV4-1|TRBJ1-2|15|.
CASSPLGRGDYGYTF
TGCGCCAGCAGCCCTTTGGGAAGGGGAGACTATGGCTACACCTTC
>.|TRBV29-1|TRBJ2-7|11|.
CSALTLYEQYF
TGCAGCGCACTGACACTATACGAGCAGTACTTC
>.|TRBV5-1|TRBJ2-1|17|.
CASSLIRESTTYNEQFF
TGCGCCAGCAGCTTGATACGGGAAAGCACCACCTACAATGAGCAGTTCTTC
>.|TRBV28|TRBJ1-5|14|.
CASSFRAGDGPQHF
TGTGCCAGCAGTTTCCGGGCAGGGGACGGGCCCCAGCATTTT
>.|TRBV6-1|TRBJ2-3|13|.
CASSGGLPDTQYF
TGTGCCAGCAGTGGAGGCCTGCCAGATACGCAGTATTTT
>.|TRBV9|TRBJ2-5|14|.
CASSIGQLQETQYF
TGTGCCAGCAGCATCGGACAACTACAAGAGACCCAGTACTTC
>TRBD1|TRBV5-1|TRBJ2-1|13|.
CASSLGQYNEQFF
TGCGCCAGCAGCCTGGGACAGTACAATGAGCAGTTCTTC
>.|TRBV10-3|TRBJ2-5|13|few
CAISGQGGETQYF
TGTGCCATCAGTGGGCAGGGGGGGGAGACCCAGTACTTC
>TRBD1|TRBV28|TRBJ1-1|15|.
CASSLLQGAGTEAFF
TGTGCCAGCAGTCTCCTTCAGGGGGCGGGTACTGAAGCTTTCTTT
>TRBD1|TRBV28|TRBJ1-4|16|.
CASGGSVTGSNEKLFF
TGTGCCAGCGGTGGCAGTGTGACAGGGTCAAATGAAAAACTGTTTTTT
>TRBD1|TRBV27|TRBJ2-5|14|.
CASSPGDSQETQYF
TGTGCCAGCAGCCCCGGGGACAGTCAAGAGACCCAGTACTTC